The 14 T cell receptor beta chains presented below share a single source sample, sequenced in a study of shared clonotypes between healthy human individuals. Clones were read by immunoSEQ multiplex PCR, and TCRdb kept only the in-frame ones, dropping some. The table has about 640,000 clones, about 78% seen once. What was sequenced was memory CD4+ T cells sorted from blood. As for subset: CD45RA-negative fraction. The receptors stem from a woman aged 25-40 years in good health.

V is TRBV5-6 and J is TRBJ2-7; 7 bases match TRBD2. The CDR3 spans 15 residues. CDR1 and CDR2 from the germline V gene are SGHDT and YYEEEE. V lost 4 bases, J lost 0 bases, and 7 bases stayed unmatched. The CDR3 nucleotides are TGTGCCAGCAGCCCGCGGGACTACCACTCCTACGAGCAGTACTTC. As protein: CASSPRDYHSYEQYF.

CDR3 in DNA: TGTGCCAGCACCAAGGTCGGGGAGACCCAGTACTTC. It translates to CASTKVGETQYF. The chain links TRBV7-8 to TRBJ2-5; D is ambiguous. V shed 7 bases and J shed 5 bases, with 11 bases lying between them. The CDR3 is 12 amino acids. Per germline, CDR1 SGHVS and CDR2 FQNEAQ.

The CDR3 nucleotides read TGTGCCAGCAGCTTGGGGATACCAGCGGGAGGCGGTGAGCAGTTCTTC. This gives the protein CASSLGIPAGGGEQFF. The genes are TRBV11-3 and TRBJ2-1; 9 bases are a match to TRBD2. V lost 3 bases to trimming and J lost 9 bases; unmatched junction nucleotides: 12. The CDR3 has 16 residues. Germline V gives CDR1 SGHNT, CDR2 YENEEA. The full variable domain, in which reference TRBV11-3 and TRBJ2-1 provide the parts outside the CDR3, is EAGVVQSPRYKIIEKKQPVAFWCNPISGHNTLYWYLQNLGQGPELLIRYENEEAVDDSQLPKDRFSAERLKGVDSTLKIQPAELGDSAVYLCASSLGIPAGGGEQFFGPGTRLTVL.

The J gene is TRBJ2-1, the V gene TRBV19, with a tentative D call TRBD1 (6 bases). The germline V and J ends were trimmed by 1 base and 0 bases, with 13 bases remaining between them. This CDR3 is built from 17 residues. Germline CDR1 is LNHDA and CDR2 is SQIVND (reference sequence). The CDR3 is CASSIGGPASSYNEQFF. The CDR3 DNA reads TGTGCCAGTAGTATAGGGGGGCCCGCCTCCTCCTACAATGAGCAGTTCTTC.

The rearrangement joins TRBV18 to TRBJ1-1; 9 bases align to TRBD1. Germline V gene lookup returns CDR1 KGHSH and CDR2 LQKENI. The J segment lost 6 bases and the V segment lost 4 bases, leaving 6 bases of the junction unmatched. The CDR3 has 14 residues. CDR3 protein: CASSLRQGVAEAFF. For the CDR3, the DNA is TGTGCCAGCTCACTTCGACAGGGGGTCGCTGAAGCTTTCTTT.

The rearrangement links TRBV21-1 to TRBJ2-3; the table's D call of TRBD2 was not tested on the DNA. TRBV21-1 corresponds to a pseudogene. The CDR3 length is 17 residues. This CDR3 reads CASSNPQEERGTDTQYF. Here the CDR3 DNA reads TGTGCCAGCAGCAACCCCCAGGAGGAGCGGGGCACAGATACGCAGTATTTT.

This clone came up once. The CDR3 DNA sequence: TGTGCCAGCAGTCGCCGAATTACTAGCGGGAGCCGCAATGAGCAGTTCTTC. Its translation is CASSRRITSGSRNEQFF. V gene TRBV27 combines with J gene TRBJ2-1; 11 nucleotides line up with TRBD2. The V segment lost 5 bases and the J segment 6 bases; nucleotides outside the gene matches: 12. The CDR3 runs to 17 residues. The germline CDR1 and CDR2 sequences are MNHEY and SMNVEV (reference sequence).

The chain's CDR3 is CASTPPQNQETQYF. The CDR3 region has the DNA TGTGCCAGCACCCCGCCCCAGAACCAAGAGACCCAGTACTTC. The V and J genes are TRBV28 and TRBJ2-5; no firm D call. The CDR3 sequence is 14 residues long. V lost 7 bases and J 0 bases, leaving 12 bases between the germline ends. Germline lookup yields CDR1 MDHEN and CDR2 SYDVKM.

The chain links TRBV18 to TRBJ1-6; 9 nucleotides match TRBD1. From germline, CDR1 is KGHSH and CDR2 LQKENI. Losses at the gene ends were 3 bases for V and 7 bases for J; bases not matched to a gene: 1. The CDR3 is made up of 14 amino acids. CDR3 sequence reads: CASSPGQGNSPLHF. The CDR3 nucleotides read TGTGCCAGCTCACCTGGACAGGGGAATTCACCCCTCCACTTT.

The chain couples TRBV19 to TRBJ1-3, with D tentatively TRBD1 (5 bases). The CDR3 is 15 residues long. With 6 bases removed from V and 0 bases from J, the gap between germline ends came to 12 bases. CDR1 is LNHDA, CDR2 SQIVND, per germline (reference sequence). The CDR3 DNA reads TGTGCCAGTAGAGAGGGACCGGTCTCTGGAAACACCATATATTTT. As protein: CASREGPVSGNTIYF.

The chain carries TRBV27 and TRBJ2-7; 7 nucleotides align to TRBD1. After removal of 6 bases from V and 3 bases from J, the junction contained 11 bases not matched to a gene. Germline CDR1 and CDR2: MNHEY and SMNVEV (reference sequence). The CDR3 is 15 amino acids. The CDR3: CASRGARDRGYEQYF. The CDR3 DNA follows: TGTGCCAGCAGGGGCGCCCGGGACAGAGGCTACGAGCAGTACTTC.

The rearrangement links TRBV27 to TRBJ1-5, with a tentative D call TRBD1 (5 bases). This CDR3 has 16 residues. CDR1 MNHEY and CDR2 SMNVEV come from the germline V gene (reference sequence). Trimming took off 3 bases at V and 2 bases at J, with 14 bases between the two ends. This CDR3 reads CASSLWTGRRNQPQHF. CDR3 bases: TGTGCCAGCAGTTTGTGGACGGGACGGCGCAATCAGCCCCAGCATTTT.

The chain has TRBV27 and TRBJ1-1; the D gene is possibly TRBD1 (6 bases). CDR3 length: 15 amino acids. The V and J ends lost 4 bases and 11 bases respectively, with 23 bases between them. The germline V gene has CDR1 MNHEY and CDR2 SMNVEV (reference sequence). The CDR3 here is CASSYGNPPGALAFF. The CDR3 DNA reads as TGTGCCAGCAGTTACGGAAATCCCCCGGGGGCGTTGGCTTTCTTT.

V is TRBV30 and J is TRBJ1-3, with a possible D match to TRBD1 (5 bases). Germline CDR1 GTSNPN, CDR2 SVGIG (reference sequence). V dropped 3 bases and J dropped 1 base, with 13 bases sitting between them. The CDR3 has 15 residues. CDR3 coding DNA: TGTGCCTGGAGGGGGACGGGTTCATCTGGAAACACCATATATTTT. This sequence encodes CAWRGTGSSGNTIYF.